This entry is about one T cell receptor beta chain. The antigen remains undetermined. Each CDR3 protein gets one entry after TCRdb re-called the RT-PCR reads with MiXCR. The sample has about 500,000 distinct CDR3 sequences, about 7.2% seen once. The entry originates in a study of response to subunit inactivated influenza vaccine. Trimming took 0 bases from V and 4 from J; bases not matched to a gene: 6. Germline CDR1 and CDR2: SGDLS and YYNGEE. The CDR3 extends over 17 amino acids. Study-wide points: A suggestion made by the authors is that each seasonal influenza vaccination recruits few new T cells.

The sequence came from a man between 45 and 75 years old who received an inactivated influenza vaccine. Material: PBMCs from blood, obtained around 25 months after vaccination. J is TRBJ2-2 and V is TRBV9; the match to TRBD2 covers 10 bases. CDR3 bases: TGTGCCAGCAGCGTAGTGGGAGCGGGAGGGCCCACCGGGGAGCTGTTTTTT. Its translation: CASSVVGAGGPTGELFF. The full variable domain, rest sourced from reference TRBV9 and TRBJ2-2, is DSGVTQTPKHLITATGQRVTLRCSPRSGDLSVYWYQQSLDQGLQFLIQYYNGEERAKGNILERFSAQQFPDLHSELNLSSLELGDSALYFCASSVVGAGGPTGELFFGEGSRLTVL.